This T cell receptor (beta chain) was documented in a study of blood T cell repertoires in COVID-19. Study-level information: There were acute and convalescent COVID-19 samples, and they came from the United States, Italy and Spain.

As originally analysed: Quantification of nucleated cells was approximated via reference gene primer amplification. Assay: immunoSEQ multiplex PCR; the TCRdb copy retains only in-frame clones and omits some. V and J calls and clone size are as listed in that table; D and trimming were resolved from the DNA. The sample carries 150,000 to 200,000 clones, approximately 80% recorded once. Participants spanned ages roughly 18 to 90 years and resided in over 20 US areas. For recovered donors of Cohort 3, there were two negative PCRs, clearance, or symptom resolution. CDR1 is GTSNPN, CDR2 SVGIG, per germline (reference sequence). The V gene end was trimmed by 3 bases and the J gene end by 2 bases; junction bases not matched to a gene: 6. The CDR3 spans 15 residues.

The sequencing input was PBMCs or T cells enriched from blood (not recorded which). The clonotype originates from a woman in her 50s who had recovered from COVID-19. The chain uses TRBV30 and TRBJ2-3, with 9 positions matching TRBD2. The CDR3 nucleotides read TGTGCCTGGAGAAGACTAGCGGCTATCACAGATACGCAGTATTTT. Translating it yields CAWRRLAAITDTQYF.